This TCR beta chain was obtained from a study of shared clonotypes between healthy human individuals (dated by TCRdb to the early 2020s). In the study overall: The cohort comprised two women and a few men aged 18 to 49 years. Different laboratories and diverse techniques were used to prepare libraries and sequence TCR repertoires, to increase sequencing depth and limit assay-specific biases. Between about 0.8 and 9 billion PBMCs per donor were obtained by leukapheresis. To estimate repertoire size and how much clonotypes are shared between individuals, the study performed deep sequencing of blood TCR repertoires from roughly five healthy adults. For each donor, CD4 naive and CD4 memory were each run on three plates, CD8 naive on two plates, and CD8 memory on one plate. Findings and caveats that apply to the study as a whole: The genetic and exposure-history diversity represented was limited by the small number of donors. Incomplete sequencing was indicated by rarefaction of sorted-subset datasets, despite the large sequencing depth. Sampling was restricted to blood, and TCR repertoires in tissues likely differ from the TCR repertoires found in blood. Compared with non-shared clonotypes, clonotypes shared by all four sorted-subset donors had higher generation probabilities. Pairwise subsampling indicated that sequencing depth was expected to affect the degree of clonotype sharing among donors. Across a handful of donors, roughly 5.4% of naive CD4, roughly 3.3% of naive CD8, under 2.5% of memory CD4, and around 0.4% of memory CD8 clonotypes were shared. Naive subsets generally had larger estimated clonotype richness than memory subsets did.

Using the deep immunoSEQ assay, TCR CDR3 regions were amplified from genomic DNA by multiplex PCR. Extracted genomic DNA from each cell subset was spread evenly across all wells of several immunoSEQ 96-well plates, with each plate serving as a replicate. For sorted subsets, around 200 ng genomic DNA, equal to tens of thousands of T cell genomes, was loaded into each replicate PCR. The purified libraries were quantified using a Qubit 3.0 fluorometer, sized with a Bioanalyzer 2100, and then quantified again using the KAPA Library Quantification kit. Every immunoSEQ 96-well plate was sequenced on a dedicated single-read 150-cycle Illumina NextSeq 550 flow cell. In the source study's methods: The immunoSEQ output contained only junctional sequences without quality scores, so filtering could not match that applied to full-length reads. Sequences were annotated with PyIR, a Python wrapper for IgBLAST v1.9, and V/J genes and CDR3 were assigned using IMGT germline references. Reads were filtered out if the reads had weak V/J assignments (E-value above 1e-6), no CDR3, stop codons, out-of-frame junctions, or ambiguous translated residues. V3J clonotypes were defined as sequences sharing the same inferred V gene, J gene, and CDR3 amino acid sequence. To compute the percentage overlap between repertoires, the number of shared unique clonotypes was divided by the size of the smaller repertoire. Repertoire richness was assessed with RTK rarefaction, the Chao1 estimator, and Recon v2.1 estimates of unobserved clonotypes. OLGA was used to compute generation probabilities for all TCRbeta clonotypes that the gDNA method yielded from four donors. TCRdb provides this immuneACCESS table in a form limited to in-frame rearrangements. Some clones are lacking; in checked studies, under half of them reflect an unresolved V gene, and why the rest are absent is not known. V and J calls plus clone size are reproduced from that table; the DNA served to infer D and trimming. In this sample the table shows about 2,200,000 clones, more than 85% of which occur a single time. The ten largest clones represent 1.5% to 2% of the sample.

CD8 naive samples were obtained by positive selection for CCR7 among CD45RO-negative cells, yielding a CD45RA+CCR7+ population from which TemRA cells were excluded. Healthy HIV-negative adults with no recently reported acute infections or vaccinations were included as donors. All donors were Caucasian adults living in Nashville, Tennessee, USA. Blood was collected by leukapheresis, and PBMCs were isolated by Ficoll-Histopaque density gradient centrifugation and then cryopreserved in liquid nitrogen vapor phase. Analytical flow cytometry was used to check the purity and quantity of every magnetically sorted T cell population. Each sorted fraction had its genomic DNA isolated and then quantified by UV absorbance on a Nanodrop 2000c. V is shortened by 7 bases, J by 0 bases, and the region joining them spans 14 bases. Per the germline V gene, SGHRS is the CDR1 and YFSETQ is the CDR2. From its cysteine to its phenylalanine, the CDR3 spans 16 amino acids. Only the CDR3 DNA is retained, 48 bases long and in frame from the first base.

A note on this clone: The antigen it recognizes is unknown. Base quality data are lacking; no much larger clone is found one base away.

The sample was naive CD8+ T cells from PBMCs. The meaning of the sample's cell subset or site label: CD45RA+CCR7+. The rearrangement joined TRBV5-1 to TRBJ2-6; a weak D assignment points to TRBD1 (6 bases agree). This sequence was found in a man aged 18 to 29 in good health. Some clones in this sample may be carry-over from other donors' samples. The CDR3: CASLGHTSSGANVLTF. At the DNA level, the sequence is TGCGCCAGCTTGGGACATACGAGCTCTGGGGCCAACGTCCTGACTTTC.